Listed here are 25 T cell receptor beta chains from one sample, sequenced in a study of cytomegalovirus exposure and HLA in healthy donors. Vbeta (60) and Jbeta (13) primers were used in the PCR. The repertoire was sequenced with immunoSEQ multiplex PCR; TCRdb's copy has only in-frame clones and lacks some. Among 150,000 to 160,000 clones, 85% were seen once, and the ten largest hold roughly 2.4%. Material: PBMCs. The receptors were gathered from a woman between 18 and 30 years old in good health and CMV-seronegative.

The CDR3 nucleotides read TGTGCCAGCTCACCATCGCCAGGGAACCAAGAGACCCAGTACTTC. Translating it yields CASSPSPGNQETQYF. This chain uses TRBV18 with TRBJ2-5, with D possibly TRBD1 on 5 matching bases. V gave up 2 bases and J gave up 0 bases, with 10 bases separating them. CDR1 is KGHSH, CDR2 LQKENI, per germline. This CDR3 has 15 amino acids.

The chain combines TRBV6-6 with TRBJ1-4; D is ambiguous. Trimming cost V 8 bases and J 6 bases, with 13 bases left between them. This CDR3 spans 13 amino acids. CDR1 MNHNY and CDR2 SVGAGI come from the germline V gene (reference sequence). The CDR3: CASSEVTDEKLFF. CDR3 sequence (DNA): TGTGCCAGCTCGGAGGTGACGGATGAAAAACTGTTTTTT.

The chain recombines TRBV19 with TRBJ2-3; 9 bases agree with TRBD2. Trimming removed 4 bases from V and 2 bases from J; junction bases left unmatched: 19. Germline V CDR1 and CDR2: LNHDA, SQIVND (reference sequence). The CDR3 has 20 amino acids. Written as DNA, the CDR3 is TGTGCCAGTAGTACTCCCCCAATACTACTGACTAGCGGCTACACAGATACGCAGTATTTT. Translating gives CASSTPPILLTSGYTDTQYF.

Only one count was recorded for this clone. The V and J genes are TRBV7-6 and TRBJ1-6, with D tentatively TRBD1 (5 bases). CDR3 size: 16 residues. Germline lookup yields CDR1 SGHVS and CDR2 FNYEAQ. The V end lost 1 base, the J end lost 3 bases, and 10 bases lay between the germline ends. The CDR3 spells CASSLEAGNYNSPLHF. CDR3 bases: TGTGCCAGCAGCTTAGAGGCAGGGAACTATAATTCACCCCTCCACTTT.

The rearrangement joins TRBV4-2 to TRBJ2-2; 8 bases fit TRBD1. Germline-derived CDR1 and CDR2 are LGHNA and YNFKEQ. Trimming at V came to 1 base and at J to 5 bases, leaving 9 bases not matched to a gene. This CDR3 contains 17 residues. CDR3 sequence reads: CASSQAPGTGRTGELFF. The CDR3 nucleotides are TGTGCCAGCAGCCAAGCTCCCGGGACAGGACGTACCGGGGAGCTGTTTTTT.

V and J are TRBV7-2 and TRBJ2-3, with TRBD2 identical over 7 bases. V dropped 1 base and J dropped 6; count of bases not matched to a gene: 4. The CDR3 consists of 14 residues. CDR1 SGHTA and CDR2 FQGNSA come from the germline V gene. CDR3 residues: CASSLGGTTDTQYF. CDR3 nucleotides: TGTGCCAGCAGCTTAGGTGGGACTACCGATACGCAGTATTTT.

This clone appeared a few times. The chain uses TRBV5-5 and TRBJ2-6, with TRBD1 identical over 10 bases. Germline V CDR1 and CDR2: SGHKS, YYEKEE (reference sequence). With 3 bases clipped from V and 0 bases from J, the junction kept 3 bases outside the gene matches. The CDR3 consists of 17 residues. The CDR3 is CASSSGTGASGANVLTF. The CDR3 region has the DNA TGTGCCAGCAGCTCCGGGACAGGGGCCTCTGGGGCCAACGTCCTGACTTTC.

The V gene is TRBV7-9, the J gene TRBJ1-2; weak D call: TRBD1 (5 bases). Germline assignment: CDR1 SEHNR and CDR2 FQNEAQ (reference sequence). The V end was cut by 1 base, the J end by 0 bases, with 9 bases between. The CDR3 loop spans 15 amino acids. CDR3 DNA: TGTGCCAGCAGCTTAGTCGGGGGGGCTAACTATGGCTACACCTTC. Translation gives CASSLVGGANYGYTF.

CDR3 coding DNA: TGTGCCAGCGCAAGACTAGCGGGGGGGCCCAATGAGCAGTTCTTC. Protein sequence: CASARLAGGPNEQFF. The chain combines TRBV2 with TRBJ2-1; 14 bases map to TRBD2. Germline trimming cut 8 bases from V and 6 bases from J; bases unmatched to any gene: 6. Germline assignment: CDR1 SNHLY and CDR2 FYNNEI. The CDR3 has 15 residues.

As regards this clone: Other DNA sequences in this specimen translate into the identical CDR3. The chain uses TRBV10-3 and TRBJ2-5; 14 bases agree with TRBD2. With 2 bases clipped from V and 5 bases from J, the junction kept 4 bases outside the gene matches. Germline lookup yields CDR1 ENHRY and CDR2 SYGVKD. The CDR3 loop spans 16 amino acids. The CDR3, as DNA: TGTGCCATCAGTGAGGGACTAGCGGGAGGCCAGGAGACCCAGTACTTC. This sequence encodes CAISEGLAGGQETQYF.

The chain links TRBV5-4 to TRBJ1-2; D unclear. Looked up from germline, CDR1 is SGHNT and CDR2 is YYREEE (reference sequence). The V and J ends lost 4 bases and 4 bases respectively, with 11 bases between them. The CDR3 totals 13 residues. This CDR3 reads CASSHRLTYGYTF. CDR3 nucleotide sequence: TGTGCCAGCAGCCATCGACTGACCTATGGCTACACCTTC.

The chain links TRBV28 to TRBJ2-7, with D possibly being TRBD1 (6 bases). V lost 5 bases to trimming and J lost 0 bases, with 20 bases between them. The length of the CDR3 is 17 residues. In germline, CDR1 is MDHEN, CDR2 SYDVKM. The CDR3 DNA is TGTGCCAGCAGTCCGAATCAATGGACAGAGAGCTCCTACGAGCAGTACTTC. It is translated as CASSPNQWTESSYEQYF.

The rearrangement joins TRBV9 to TRBJ2-7; tentative D call: TRBD1 (5 bases). V dropped 0 bases and J dropped 6 bases, with 13 bases sitting between them. CDR1 is SGDLS and CDR2 is YYNGEE in the germline V gene. CDR3 length: 14 residues. The CDR3 region is CASSVGQGASEQYF. CDR3 nucleotides: TGTGCCAGCAGCGTAGGGCAGGGTGCAAGCGAGCAGTACTTC.

This clone has just a few counts. The chain uses TRBV25-1 and TRBJ1-2, with D perhaps TRBD1 (5 bases). The V gene's germline CDR1 is MGHDK and CDR2 SYGVNS. This CDR3 comprises 15 residues. The V end lost 1 base, the J end lost 4 bases, and 13 bases lay between the germline ends. CDR3 DNA: TGTGCCAGCAGTGAATTGGGGGGGGATAGCTATGGCTACACCTTC. Its translation: CASSELGGDSYGYTF.

The J gene is TRBJ1-2, the V gene TRBV2; D might be TRBD1 (5 bases). Germline V gene data show CDR1 as SNHLY and CDR2 as FYNNEI. This CDR3 region has 13 residues. V lost 4 bases and J lost 8, with 14 bases in between. CDR3 DNA: TGTGCCAGCAGTGTTGGCAGGGTTTGGGGCTACACCTTC. Translated, it gives CASSVGRVWGYTF. Combining the CDR3 with reference TRBV2 and TRBJ1-2 gives the whole variable domain EPEVTQTPSHQVTQMGQEVILRCVPISNHLYFYWYRQILGQKVEFLVSFYNNEISEKSEIFDDQFSVERPDGSNFTLKIRSTKLEDSAMYFCASSVGRVWGYTFGSGTRLTVV.

This chain connects TRBV4-3 to TRBJ2-5, with D perhaps TRBD2 (7 bases). V shed 3 bases and J shed 5 bases, with 10 bases lying between them. The CDR3 covers 13 residues. In germline, CDR1 is LGHNA, CDR2 YSLEER. CDR3 protein: CASSQGGGETQYF. CDR3 nucleotides: TGCGCCAGCAGCCAGGGCGGGGGCGAGACCCAGTACTTC.

The chain links TRBV9 to TRBJ2-7; the D gene is possibly TRBD1 (5 bases). This CDR3 is 12 amino acids long. In germline, CDR1 is SGDLS, CDR2 YYNGEE. V lost 0 bases to trimming and J lost 7 bases, with 8 bases between them. The CDR3 loop is CASSVERGEQYF. The CDR3 DNA reads TGTGCCAGCAGCGTAGAAAGGGGAGAGCAGTACTTC.

DNA of the CDR3: TGTGCCAGCCCCCCGACTAGCGGGTCACCAAACAATGAGCAGTTCTTC. Translating gives CASPPTSGSPNNEQFF. The chain is built from TRBV28 and TRBJ2-1, with 10 bases aligning to TRBD2. The junction had 12 bases not matched to a gene; V was cut back by 8 bases and J by 5 bases. This CDR3 has 16 amino acids. Per the germline V gene, CDR1 is MDHEN and CDR2 is SYDVKM.

The rearrangement uses TRBV28 and TRBJ2-2; 15 bases map to TRBD2. This CDR3 is built from 17 residues. The junction had 5 bases not matched to a gene; V was cut back by 4 bases and J by 5 bases. CDR1 and CDR2 (germline): MDHEN, SYDVKM. CDR3 residues: CASSSPGLAGGTGELFF. Here the CDR3 DNA reads TGTGCCAGCAGTTCCCCGGGACTAGCGGGAGGTACCGGGGAGCTGTTTTTT.

The CDR3 here is CSGLAGPHEQFF. The CDR3 coding sequence is TGCAGCGGACTAGCGGGGCCCCATGAGCAGTTCTTC. The V call is TRBV29-1, the J call TRBJ2-1, with 11 bases matching TRBD2. The CDR3 spans 12 residues. CDR1 and CDR2 from the germline V gene are SQVTM and ANQGSEA. The trim removed 7 bases at V and 8 bases at J, leaving 4 bases unmatched.

V and J are TRBV1 and TRBJ2-1; the table's D call of TRBD2 was not tested on the DNA. TRBV1 is marked as a pseudogene. This CDR3 is built from 18 residues. CDR3 protein: CTSRSGTSGLSSYNEQFF. CDR3 in DNA: TGCACCAGCCGTTCCGGGACTAGCGGGTTAAGCTCCTACAATGAGCAGTTCTTC.

This sequence joins TRBV19 and TRBJ1-2; D is possibly TRBD1 (5 bases). This CDR3 region has 15 residues. Germline V lookup: CDR1 LNHDA, CDR2 SQIVND (reference sequence). The V and J ends lost 5 bases and 4 bases respectively, with 17 bases between them. The DNA of the CDR3 is TGTGCCAGTAGTCCCAGCTGGTCAGGGTCCTATGGCTACACCTTC. Amino acid sequence: CASSPSWSGSYGYTF. The entire variable domain, with the rest obtained from reference TRBV19 and TRBJ1-2, is as follows: DGGITQSPKYLFRKEGQNVTLSCEQNLNHDAMYWYRQDPGQGLRLIYYSQIVNDFQKGDIAEGYSVSREKKESFPLTVTSAQKNPTAFYLCASSPSWSGSYGYTFGSGTRLTVV.

There are a few counts of this clone. The chain recombines TRBV11-2 with TRBJ1-4; unclear D gene. Germline CDR1 and CDR2: SGHAT and FQNNGV. The CDR3 is 16 residues long. Between the trimmed V and J ends, which lost 5 bases and 2 bases, there was a span of 15 bases. Written as DNA, the CDR3 is TGTGCCAGCAGCCGACAAGTAGGCTCGACTAATGAAAAACTGTTTTTT. It yields the protein CASSRQVGSTNEKLFF.

V and J are TRBV9 and TRBJ2-5, with 7 bases that match TRBD2. The J call may be in error: the DNA end matches TRBJ2-7 better. The V gene's germline CDR1 is SGDLS and CDR2 YYNGEE. The CDR3 length is 15 residues. Here the CDR3 DNA reads TGTGCCAGCAGCCCCCAAGCGGGGAGCTCCTACGAGCAGTACTTC. Translated: CASSPQAGSSYEQYF.

V and J are TRBV9 and TRBJ2-1, with a possible D match to TRBD1 (5 bases). V lost 2 bases to trimming and J lost 5 bases, with 17 bases between them. The CDR3 sequence is 16 residues long. Germline CDR1 reads SGDLS; CDR2 reads YYNGEE. The CDR3 DNA sequence: TGTGCCAGCAGCGTGTCATGGGGCTCTAAGGACAATGAGCAGTTCTTC. It codes for CASSVSWGSKDNEQFF.